The TCR beta chain described here comes from a study of blood T cell repertoires in COVID-19. Germline V CDR1 and CDR2: SNHLY, FYNNEI. After removal of 6 bases from V and 1 base from J, the junction contained 4 bases not matched to a gene. This CDR3 comprises 14 residues. Sequenced by immunoSEQ multiplex PCR; TCRdb stores in-frame clones only, minus some. The repertoire includes approximately 300,000 clones, around 90% of them detected once, and around 0.97% sits in the top ten. Sequences were obtained from peripheral blood. This sequence joins TRBV2 and TRBJ2-5; 8 nucleotides align to TRBD1. This TCR was sampled from a middle-aged woman with COVID-19, enrolled during active disease. The DNA of the CDR3 is TGTGCCAGCAGCGGACAGGGAGGCCAAGAGACCCAGTACTTC. Its translation: CASSGQGGQETQYF.